A single sample is the source of the 6 T cell receptor beta chains below, sequenced in a study of OX40 agonist ivuxolimab in advanced cancers. TCRdb's copy holds only in-frame clones and misses some; the assay was immunoSEQ multiplex PCR. The data hold fewer than 80,000 clones, with just under 85% observed a single time. The sample was CD4+ or CD8+ T cells sorted from blood, taken in a trial of the OX40 agonist ivuxolimab. These receptors were collected from an adult with an advanced solid tumor such as melanoma, head and neck, liver or kidney cancer.

CDR3 loop: CASSWTGYTEAFF. The CDR3 DNA is TGTGCCAGCAGTTGGACAGGGTACACTGAAGCTTTCTTT. The V call is TRBV27, the J call TRBJ1-1, with 8 bases fitting TRBD1. V trimming: 4 bases; J trimming: 3 bases; junction bases outside the gene matches: 1. This CDR3 has 13 residues. The germline CDR1 and CDR2 sequences are MNHEY and SMNVEV (reference sequence).

The V and J genes are TRBV6-5 and TRBJ1-2; TRBD1 matches at 9 bases. The CDR3 covers 12 residues. The germline gives CDR1 MNHEY, CDR2 SVGAGI. The junction had 2 bases not matched to a gene; V was cut back by 5 bases and J by 7 bases. As DNA, the CDR3 is TGTGCCAGCAGTGGGGACAGGGCTGGCTACACCTTC. Translating gives CASSGDRAGYTF.

The sample holds a few counts of this clone. V gene TRBV6-6 combines with J gene TRBJ1-6, with 7 bases fitting TRBD1. Germline V gives CDR1 MNHNY, CDR2 SVGAGI (reference sequence). The length of the CDR3 is 13 residues. Trimming removed 5 bases from V and 16 bases from J; junction bases left unmatched: 11. The CDR3 DNA reads as TGTGCCAGCAGTCCGGGGGACAGCCGCGGACTCCACTTT. Protein product: CASSPGDSRGLHF.

In this sample, this clone turned up a few times. The rearrangement links TRBV10-1 to TRBJ2-4; perhaps TRBD1 as D (6 bases). CDR3 length: 17 residues. Germline-derived CDR1 and CDR2 are WNHNN and SYGVQD (reference sequence). V lost 7 bases to trimming and J lost 2 bases, with 21 bases between them. CDR3 residues: CASKNLHRVESKNIQYF. The CDR3 DNA is TGCGCCAGCAAGAATTTACACAGGGTTGAGTCCAAAAACATTCAGTACTTC.

This clone has only a few counts. V usage is TRBV6-5 and J usage is TRBJ1-6, with 7 bases that match TRBD1. This CDR3 contains 14 residues. The trim removed 7 bases at V and 6 bases at J, leaving 6 bases unmatched. CDR1 and CDR2 from the germline V gene are MNHEY and SVGAGI. The DNA for the CDR3 is TGTGCCAGCACCCGGACAGGAGCTAATTCACCCCTCCACTTT. Amino acid sequence: CASTRTGANSPLHF.

The table lists this clone with a count of one. The chain links TRBV5-4 to TRBJ1-2, with 8 positions matching TRBD1. Germline assignment: CDR1 SGHNT and CDR2 YYREEE (reference sequence). The trim removed 4 bases at V and 8 bases at J, leaving 10 bases unmatched. The CDR3 has 14 amino acids. CDR3 coding DNA: TGTGCCAGCAGCCCCGGACAGGGACCGGTGGGCTACACCTTC. It codes for CASSPGQGPVGYTF.